The T cell receptor beta chain described here comes from a study of T-cell memory formation after mild COVID-19. The overall study: Among the donors, TCR clusters were largely specific to each donor. Notes on the study in general: The SARS-CoV-2 specificity of second-wave clones reaching peak at day 37 remained unverified.

One entry per CDR3 protein, called by TCRdb with MiXCR from the 5' RACE reads. The repertoire has approximately 260,000 distinct CDR3 sequences, around 15% of them found once; the top ten carry about a fifth. With regard to this clonotype: Its antigen is unidentified.

Germline V gene lookup returns CDR1 SQVTM and CDR2 ANQGSEA. The CDR3 sequence is 13 residues long. V lost 3 bases and J lost 5, with 13 bases in between. Sequenced input: PBMCs or a T cell subset sorted from them (not recorded which). The chain has TRBV29-1 and TRBJ1-1; D is unresolved. The source of this sequence is a man younger than 30 who had mild COVID-19 (a few samples of this study predate the infection). Cell type and time point are not known. The CDR3 loop reads CSVDGVGGTEAFF. The DNA of the CDR3 is TGCAGCGTTGACGGGGTGGGAGGGACTGAAGCTTTCTTT.